This T cell receptor beta chain was sequenced in a study of blood T cell repertoires in COVID-19 (dated by TCRdb to about 2020). Study-level background: Collaborator samples came from the United States, Italy and Spain and covered acute and convalescent phases of COVID-19. A freely available public database, intended as a resource for researchers studying the immune response to SARS-CoV-2, is where the repertoires were released. The prospective study material was composed of cDNA or gDNA derived from T cells, B-cell-depleted T cells, or PBMCs. HLA class I and class II types, where available, came from metadata supplied by the sample provider rather than from assay-based typing. Subjects who had been exposed to COVID-19, were actively infected with it, or had recovered from it provided the deeply sampled blood TCRbeta repertoires that made up the dataset. A de-identified subject ID, COVID-19 status, age in years and sex were almost always included in the sample metadata. Samples came from the ongoing ImmuneRACE study (first 160 participants) plus 1,254 subjects from 6 global collaborators.

The collaborating institutions used their own protocols to collect whole blood in K2EDTA tubes. For TCRbeta analysis, collaborators shipped samples as frozen whole blood, isolated PBMCs, or DNA extracted from either of those sample types. A remark on this clone: Its antigen remains undetermined. The sample holds no much larger clone one base away, and base qualities are not on file.

What the research found in general, with its limitations: The amount of clinical and demographic metadata varied by source and participant and was provided uncurated.

The immunoSEQ Assay, a bias-controlled multiplex PCR, was used to amplify TCRbeta CDR3 regions from genomic DNA. In the original analysis: Nucleated cell counts per sample were estimated from amplification of reference gene primers within the assay. To quantify the absolute abundance of each unique TCRbeta CDR3 rearrangement, sequence reads were collapsed and filtered. Productive Simpson clonality was computed per sample as the square root of Simpson's diversity index over productive rearrangements. TCRdb stores this immuneACCESS table with in-frame sequences only. Part of the clones is absent; in the studies checked, under half of the shortfall reflects unresolved V genes, and no reason is known for the rest. V, J and clone size reflect that table, while D and trimming were determined from the DNA. Present in this sample are hundreds of thousands of clones, 83% of which were seen just once. 7.4% of the sample lies in the top ten.

As encoded in the germline V gene (reference sequence), CDR1 is LGHDT while CDR2 is YNNKEL. Its CDR3 holds 11 amino acids, cysteine through phenylalanine. Of the read, only the CDR3 DNA is kept; its 33 bases are in frame from base 1. V is clipped by 7 bases and J by 5 bases, and the sequence between their germline boundaries is 7 bases long. The sequence links TRBV3-1 (or the pseudogene TRBV3-2) to TRBJ2-3, with TRBD1 tentatively as D gene (6 bases match). Input material: peripheral blood. This TCR derives from a woman aged 45-65 years with acute or convalescent COVID-19. The CDR3 protein is CASKGVDTQYF. The nucleotide sequence is TGTGCCAGCAAGGGGGTAGATACGCAGTATTTT.